This entry lists 7 T cell receptor beta chains sequenced from one sample in a study of blood T cell repertoires in COVID-19. Sequencing was performed with immunoSEQ multiplex PCR; in TCRdb, only in-frame clones are kept and a portion is missing. The sample holds around 300,000 clones; more than 80% are singletons and the top ten take around 1.1%. Source material: PBMCs or T cells enriched from blood (not recorded which). These receptors came from a woman aged 30 to 39 who had recovered from COVID-19.

The CDR3 is CASSRGLAGEETQYF. As DNA, the CDR3 is TGTGCCAGCAGCCGGGGACTAGCGGGAGAGGAGACCCAGTACTTC. The chain combines TRBV7-3 with TRBJ2-5; 14 bases align to TRBD2. The CDR3 runs 15 residues. The V segment lost 5 bases and the J segment 5 bases; nucleotides outside the gene matches: 4. Germline V CDR1 and CDR2: SGHTA, FQGTGA.

The chain carries TRBV12-3 or TRBV12-4 and TRBJ2-1; no firm D call. The CDR3 spans 13 residues. V was pared by 3 bases and J by 4 bases, with 7 bases between. CDR3 amino acids: CASSFEAYNEQFF. The CDR3 DNA reads as TGTGCCAGCAGTTTCGAAGCTTACAATGAGCAGTTCTTC.

The CDR3 is CASSLGLAAGEQYF. The CDR3 nucleotides are TGTGCCAGCAGCTTGGGACTAGCGGCTGGGGAGCAGTACTTC. The chain links TRBV11-2 to TRBJ2-7, with 11 positions matching TRBD2. The CDR3 is 14 residues long. V shed 3 bases and J 7 bases; nucleotides not matched to a gene: 5. Looked up from germline, CDR1 is SGHAT and CDR2 is FQNNGV.

The J gene is TRBJ2-1, the V gene TRBV5-1, with TRBD2 matching 10 bases. Unmatched junction bases numbered 1, after V lost 4 bases and J lost 0 bases. The CDR3 has 15 amino acids. Germline loops: CDR1 SGHRS, CDR2 YFSETQ. CDR3 protein: CASSPSGSSYNEQFF. CDR3 nucleotides: TGCGCCAGCAGCCCTAGCGGGAGCTCCTACAATGAGCAGTTCTTC. The whole variable domain, remainder taken from reference TRBV5-1 and TRBJ2-1, is KAGVTQTPRYLIKTRGQQVTLSCSPISGHRSVSWYQQTPGQGLQFLFEYFSETQRNKGNFPGRFSGRQFSNSRSEMNVSTLELGDSALYLCASSPSGSSYNEQFFGPGTRLTVL.

The rearrangement links TRBV7-2 to TRBJ1-6, with D possibly being TRBD1 (6 bases). The CDR3 totals 14 residues. V lost 3 bases to trimming and J lost 10 bases, with 13 bases between them. Germline V gene data show CDR1 as SGHTA and CDR2 as FQGNSA. The chain's CDR3 is CASSFTQGYSPLHF. Written as DNA, the CDR3 is TGTGCCAGCAGCTTCACCCAGGGGTACTCACCCCTCCACTTT.

DNA for the CDR3: TGTGCCAGCAGCGATCAGGGCAAGAACACTGAAGCTTTCTTT. It specifies CASSDQGKNTEAFF. The rearrangement uses TRBV7-6 and TRBJ1-1, with D perhaps matching TRBD1 (5 bases). The V gene lost 5 bases and the J gene lost 1 base, with 11 bases spanning the gap. The CDR3 contains 14 residues. Germline lookup yields CDR1 SGHVS and CDR2 FNYEAQ.

The chain is built from TRBV27 and TRBJ1-5, with a possible D match to TRBD1 (5 bases). The CDR3 extends over 14 amino acids. The germline V and J ends were trimmed by 8 bases and 1 base, with 12 bases remaining between them. Germline-derived CDR1 and CDR2 are MNHEY and SMNVEV (reference sequence). The CDR3 loop is CASGHSKSNQPQHF. The CDR3 DNA is TGTGCCAGCGGACATAGCAAAAGCAATCAGCCCCAGCATTTT.